Shown below are 16 T cell receptor beta chains from a single sample sequenced in a study of blood T cell repertoires in COVID-19 (TCRdb year 2020). Libraries were built with the immunoSEQ multiplex PCR assay. Here the immuneACCESS table is served through TCRdb, limited to in-frame sequences with V and J called. Missing clones are a known gap in these copies; in checked studies unresolved V genes cover under half, and the rest lacks a known reason. Present in this sample are 200,000 to 250,000 clones, 65% to 85% of which were seen just once. In total, the top ten clones hold approximately 2.9% of the sample. Sequences were obtained from peripheral blood. The receptor set was obtained from a man between 50 and 59 years old with active or convalescent COVID-19.

V and J are TRBV24-1 and TRBJ2-1; possibly TRBD1 for D (6 bases). Trimming left V 7 bases short and J 4 bases short, with 10 bases between. Germline lookup yields CDR1 KGHDR and CDR2 SFDVKD. The CDR3 runs 13 residues. The CDR3 coding sequence is TGTGCCACCAGGGACAGTTCATACAATGAGCAGTTCTTC. It yields the protein CATRDSSYNEQFF.

V and J are TRBV30 and TRBJ2-7, with D possibly being TRBD1 (6 bases). The length of the CDR3 is 14 residues. The V and J ends lost 0 bases and 3 bases respectively, with 12 bases between them. Germline assignment: CDR1 GTSNPN and CDR2 SVGIG (reference sequence). The CDR3 DNA is TGTGCCTGGAGTGTAACAGGGCCCAGCTACGAGCAGTACTTC. Protein product: CAWSVTGPSYEQYF.

The chain is built from TRBV27 and TRBJ2-2; 11 bases are shared with TRBD2. The CDR3 has 19 amino acids. The V segment lost 6 bases and the J segment 5 bases; nucleotides outside the gene matches: 17. Germline loops: CDR1 MNHEY, CDR2 SMNVEV (reference sequence). For the CDR3, the DNA is TGTGCCAGCAGCTACCTCACTAGCGGGAGTCACGCGGGGACCGGGGAGCTGTTTTTT. Translation: CASSYLTSGSHAGTGELFF.

The chain carries TRBV30 and TRBJ1-5; unclear D gene. CDR3 length: 13 amino acids. Germline CDR1 GTSNPN, CDR2 SVGIG (reference sequence). Trimming pared 2 bases from V and 6 bases from J, leaving 11 bases between. The CDR3 loop is CAWSPSRGQPQHF. In DNA form, the CDR3 reads TGTGCCTGGAGTCCCTCCCGGGGTCAGCCCCAGCATTTT. The full variable domain, in which reference TRBV30 and TRBJ1-5 provide the parts outside the CDR3, is SQTIHQWPATLVQPVGSPLSLECTVEGTSNPNLYWYRQAAGRGLQLLFYSVGIGQISSEVPQNLSASRPQDRQFILSSKKLLLSDSGFYLCAWSPSRGQPQHFGDGTRLSIL.

V is TRBV29-1 and J is TRBJ2-1; the match to TRBD1 covers 8 bases. The CDR3 sequence is 15 residues long. Germline V lookup: CDR1 SQVTM, CDR2 ANQGSEA. Trimming at V came to 6 bases and at J to 3 bases, leaving 10 bases not matched to a gene. The DNA of the CDR3 is TGCAGCGTCCGTACCGGGACAGGTATCTACAATGAGCAGTTCTTC. This sequence encodes CSVRTGTGIYNEQFF.

The gene calls are TRBV29-1 and TRBJ1-4, with 12 bases identical to TRBD1. CDR1 and CDR2 (germline): SQVTM, ANQGSEA. CDR3 length: 13 residues. The junction had 4 bases not matched to a gene; V was cut back by 6 bases and J by 8 bases. The CDR3 nucleotides read TGCAGCGTCTACGGGACAGGGGGCGAAAAACTGTTTTTT. Its protein product is CSVYGTGGEKLFF.

The CDR3 protein is CASSYAGGPEQFF. CDR3 nucleotides: TGTGCCAGCAGTTATGCGGGGGGTCCGGAGCAGTTCTTC. The rearrangement joins TRBV6-2 or TRBV6-3 to TRBJ2-1; 8 nucleotides align to TRBD2. Trimming took 3 bases from V and 10 from J; bases not matched to a gene: 5. Germline CDR1 and CDR2: MNHEY and SVGEGT. This CDR3 is 13 amino acids long.

CDR3 DNA sequence: TGTGCCAGAAGCTCCCGGGAAACAACAGATACGCAGTATTTT. It yields the protein CARSSRETTDTQYF. The rearrangement joins TRBV5-3 to TRBJ2-3; tentatively, D is TRBD2 (5 bases). TRBV5-3 has ORF status, its function being uncertain. The CDR3 has 14 amino acids. The V end was cut by 3 bases, the J end by 3 bases, with 11 bases between.

The chain joins TRBV4-1 to TRBJ1-1, with D unclear. Deletions cut 4 bases from V and 4 bases from J, with 10 bases between. CDR1 and CDR2 from the germline V gene are MGHRA and YSYEKL. The CDR3 is made up of 13 amino acids. The CDR3: CASSREPRTEAFF. CDR3 sequence (DNA): TGCGCCAGCAGCCGAGAACCGCGCACTGAAGCTTTCTTT.

The chain has TRBV2 and TRBJ1-5; D call uncertain. Per the germline V gene, CDR1 is SNHLY and CDR2 is FYNNEI. The length of the CDR3 is 15 residues. V was shortened by 2 bases and J by 3 bases, with 11 bases between the two germline ends. The CDR3 nucleotides read TGTGCCAGCAGTGAACTAGGGAGTAACAATCAGCCCCAGCATTTT. This translates into CASSELGSNNQPQHF.

The V gene is TRBV5-1, the J gene TRBJ1-2; the D gene is possibly TRBD1 (6 bases). V was clipped by 3 bases and J by 3 bases, with 15 bases between them. The CDR3 spans 15 residues. Germline assignment: CDR1 SGHRS and CDR2 YFSETQ. The CDR3 protein is CASSSGTSLDYGYTF. Written as DNA, the CDR3 is TGCGCCAGCAGCTCCGGGACATCGCTAGACTATGGCTACACCTTC.

V and J are TRBV12-3 or TRBV12-4 and TRBJ2-3, with D possibly being TRBD2 (6 bases). V dropped 6 bases and J dropped 5 bases, with 12 bases sitting between them. CDR3 length: 13 amino acids. The DNA of the CDR3 is TGTGCCAGCAGCTGGGCTAGCGAAGATACGCAGTATTTT. Translating gives CASSWASEDTQYF.

The chain combines TRBV10-2 with TRBJ2-7; TRBD2 is a possible D gene (5 bases). Trimming took 6 bases from V and 5 from J, leaving 8 bases between them. CDR1 is WSHSY, CDR2 SAAADI, per germline. The CDR3 is 11 residues long. The CDR3: CASRRGHEQYF. The DNA for the CDR3 is TGCGCCAGCAGACGCGGGCACGAGCAGTACTTC.

V gene TRBV5-1 combines with J gene TRBJ1-2; 12 bases are a match to TRBD1. V dropped 0 bases and J dropped 6; count of bases not matched to a gene: 3. The CDR3 runs to 15 residues. Germline loops: CDR1 SGHRS, CDR2 YFSETQ. CDR3: CASSLAGTGGNGYTF. For the CDR3, the DNA is TGCGCCAGCAGCTTGGCCGGGACAGGGGGCAATGGCTACACCTTC.

The chain links TRBV13 to TRBJ2-3; D is possibly TRBD2 (6 bases). Looked up from germline, CDR1 is PRHDT and CDR2 is FYEKMQ (reference sequence). V shed 1 base and J shed 2 bases, with 13 bases lying between them. This CDR3 has 16 residues. The chain's CDR3 is CASSLDRTTYTDTQYF. The CDR3 nucleotides are TGTGCCAGCAGCTTAGATAGGACTACCTACACAGATACGCAGTATTTT.

The chain carries TRBV7-2 and TRBJ2-1, with 7 bases fitting TRBD2. The germline CDR1 and CDR2 sequences are SGHTA and FQGNSA. This CDR3 is built from 16 residues. Losses at the gene ends were 4 bases for V and 8 bases for J; bases not matched to a gene: 14. CDR3 nucleotide sequence: TGTGCCAGCAGCTGGTCACTAGCGACCGGAGGGGATGAGCAGTTCTTC. Its protein is CASSWSLATGGDEQFF.